Listed here are 30 T cell receptor beta chains from one sample, sequenced in a study of T cell responses to AZD1222 COVID-19 vaccine. Only in-frame clones appear in the TCRdb table, and some are missing; sequencing was by immunoSEQ multiplex PCR. The data show under 200,000 clones, with 80% to 95% seen just once and about 1.6% held by the top ten. The specimen comprised peripheral blood, sampled on day 0 of AZD1222 vaccination. These receptors were collected from an adult in good health.

This rearrangement joins TRBV7-9 to TRBJ2-2; D is unresolved. Trimming removed 2 bases at V and 2 bases at J, with 9 bases between. CDR3 length: 15 amino acids. The germline V gene has CDR1 SEHNR and CDR2 FQNEAQ (reference sequence). The CDR3 DNA follows: TGTGCCAGCAGCTTATGGTCGGGTAACACCGGGGAGCTGTTTTTT. Translated, it gives CASSLWSGNTGELFF.

This clone was observed a few times. V is TRBV7-9 and J is TRBJ1-1, with a weak D call TRBD1 (5 bases). The CDR3 covers 14 residues. CDR1 and CDR2 from the germline V gene are SEHNR and FQNEAQ (reference sequence). Trimming cost V 5 bases and J 1 base, with 11 bases left between them. CDR3 bases: TGTGCCAGCAGCCGAAGACAGACGAACACTGAAGCTTTCTTT. It specifies CASSRRQTNTEAFF.

The chain carries TRBV30 and TRBJ1-3; 9 bases line up with TRBD1. The CDR3 loop spans 17 amino acids. Germline assignment: CDR1 GTSNPN and CDR2 SVGIG (reference sequence). V was pared by 4 bases and J by 0 bases, with 10 bases of the junction left unmatched. In DNA, the CDR3 is TGTGCCTGGAATTTCGGGACAGGGAATAGCTCTGGAAACACCATATATTTT. Amino acid sequence: CAWNFGTGNSSGNTIYF.

This chain joins TRBV29-1 and TRBJ1-2, with 7 bases identical to TRBD1. V trimming: 8 bases; J trimming: 3 bases; junction bases outside the gene matches: 3. Per germline, CDR1 SQVTM and CDR2 ANQGSEA. The CDR3 has 11 amino acids. The CDR3 loop reads CSLGTDYGYTF. The CDR3 DNA sequence: TGCAGCCTCGGGACAGACTATGGCTACACCTTC.

V usage is TRBV6-5 and J usage is TRBJ2-2; D uncertain. V was cut by 1 base and J by 1 base, with 7 bases left in between. This CDR3 has 15 amino acids. Germline V gene data show CDR1 as MNHEY and CDR2 as SVGAGI. DNA for the CDR3: TGTGCCAGCAGTTACTGGTCAGGGAACACCGGGGAGCTGTTTTTT. This translates into CASSYWSGNTGELFF.

The chain couples TRBV28 to TRBJ2-1; 7 bases are shared with TRBD1. Germline assignment: CDR1 MDHEN and CDR2 SYDVKM. The CDR3 consists of 15 residues. V shed 7 bases, J shed 9 bases, and the junction held 15 bases outside the gene matches. The CDR3 bases are TGTGCCAGCACCCCCCCAGGGACAGCCCTTGGTGAGCAGTTCTTC. The encoded protein is CASTPPGTALGEQFF.

The rearrangement links TRBV5-1 to TRBJ2-5; 9 bases line up with TRBD1. The ends lost 3 bases at V and 5 bases at J; junction bases unmatched: 5. The CDR3 totals 14 residues. Germline loops: CDR1 SGHRS, CDR2 YFSETQ. The CDR3 sequence: CASSSQGAWETQYF. The CDR3 DNA reads TGCGCCAGCAGCTCACAGGGGGCTTGGGAGACCCAGTACTTC.

V is TRBV5-1 and J is TRBJ1-2, with D possibly being TRBD1 (5 bases). CDR3 size: 13 residues. Germline lookup yields CDR1 SGHRS and CDR2 YFSETQ. Trimming left V 2 bases short and J 8 bases short, with 13 bases between. Here the CDR3 DNA reads TGCGCCAGCAGCTTCGAGGGGCGGGGAGGCTACACCTTC. It specifies CASSFEGRGGYTF.

V is TRBV4-3 and J is TRBJ1-2; D gene unclear. The CDR3 length is 16 residues. Trimming stripped 0 bases from V and 2 bases from J, with 13 bases between. Germline CDR1 LGHNA, CDR2 YSLEER. The CDR3 DNA is TGCGCCAGCAGCCAAGATTCCTGGGTGACGAACTATGGCTACACCTTC. Its protein product is CASSQDSWVTNYGYTF.

The chain couples TRBV18 to TRBJ2-1, with 7 positions matching TRBD2. This CDR3 is 15 amino acids long. Per germline, CDR1 KGHSH and CDR2 LQKENI. Trimming removed 2 bases from V and 7 bases from J; junction bases left unmatched: 8. CDR3 region: CASSPWREGRNEQFF. The DNA for the CDR3 is TGTGCCAGCTCACCATGGAGGGAGGGCCGGAATGAGCAGTTCTTC.

This clone was counted only a few times. This chain uses TRBV10-3 with TRBJ2-1; TRBD2 matches at 8 bases. The CDR3 runs 15 residues. Trimming at V came to 10 bases and at J to 2 bases, leaving 10 bases not matched to a gene. Germline CDR1 and CDR2: ENHRY and SYGVKD. The CDR3 here is CATTDFGGAYNEQFF. The CDR3 DNA follows: TGTGCCACCACTGATTTCGGGGGGGCCTACAATGAGCAGTTCTTC.

This chain links TRBV27 with TRBJ2-7; D not resolved. Germline CDR1 MNHEY, CDR2 SMNVEV (reference sequence). CDR3 length: 14 amino acids. V dropped 6 bases and J dropped 4 bases, with 16 bases sitting between them. The CDR3 spells CASSLQRDKYEQYF. The CDR3 nucleotides are TGTGCCAGCAGCCTACAACGAGACAAATACGAGCAGTACTTC.

The chain joins TRBV18 to TRBJ1-6; D possibly corresponds to TRBD1 (6 bases). Germline loops: CDR1 KGHSH, CDR2 LQKENI. The CDR3 has 14 amino acids. V gave up 4 bases and J gave up 6 bases, with 10 bases separating them. The CDR3 bases are TGTGCCAGCTCACACGACAGGAGTAATTCACCCCTCCACTTT. Translation gives CASSHDRSNSPLHF.

This chain uses TRBV2 with TRBJ2-2; 7 nucleotides line up with TRBD1. The germline gives CDR1 SNHLY, CDR2 FYNNEI. The CDR3 covers 14 residues. V lost 4 bases, J lost 7 bases, and 6 bases stayed unmatched. CDR3 amino acids: CASSADRVVGELFF. The DNA of the CDR3 is TGTGCCAGCAGTGCTGACAGGGTGGTCGGGGAGCTGTTTTTT.

The CDR3 loop reads CASSLLAGVSNEQFF. As DNA, the CDR3 is TGTGCCAGCAGCTTGCTAGCGGGGGTATCTAATGAGCAGTTCTTC. The V call is TRBV3-1 (or the pseudogene TRBV3-2), the J call TRBJ2-1; 10 bases are a match to TRBD2. V shed 5 bases and J 7 bases; nucleotides not matched to a gene: 8. The CDR3 totals 15 residues. Per germline, CDR1 LGHDT and CDR2 YNNKEL (reference sequence).

The chain has TRBV7-8 and TRBJ1-5, with D perhaps TRBD1 (5 bases). V gave up 2 bases and J gave up 7 bases, with 18 bases separating them. CDR1 and CDR2 (germline): SGHVS, FQNEAQ. This CDR3 spans 16 amino acids. CDR3 amino acids: CASSLRPTGAGQPQHF. CDR3 nucleotides: TGTGCCAGCAGCTTAAGACCTACAGGTGCCGGACAGCCCCAGCATTTT.

This clone was seen only once. This chain links TRBV6-1 with TRBJ2-7; perhaps D is TRBD1 or TRBD2 (5 bases each). The V end was cut by 3 bases, the J end by 0 bases, with 12 bases between. Germline V gives CDR1 MNHNS, CDR2 SASEGT. The CDR3 has 15 residues. CDR3 coding DNA: TGTGCCAGCAGTGAGGGACCGGTGAGCTCCTACGAGCAGTACTTC. Translation: CASSEGPVSSYEQYF.

The chain employs TRBV6-2 or TRBV6-3 and TRBJ2-7; D gene uncertain. Germline CDR1 reads MNHEY; CDR2 reads SVGEGT. V was shortened by 5 bases and J by 7 bases, with 12 bases between the two germline ends. This CDR3 is 12 amino acids long. DNA for the CDR3: TGTGCCAGCAGTCCCCTAATGTATGAGCAGTACTTC. It codes for CASSPLMYEQYF.

This sequence joins TRBV4-3 and TRBJ2-7, with D unclear. The germline gives CDR1 LGHNA, CDR2 YSLEER. The V and J ends lost 0 bases and 7 bases respectively, with 7 bases between them. The CDR3 covers 12 residues. This CDR3 reads CASSQEDGEQYF. CDR3 in DNA: TGCGCCAGCAGCCAAGAAGACGGTGAGCAGTACTTC.

The V gene is TRBV11-2, the J gene TRBJ1-3, with D possibly TRBD1 on 5 matching bases. Looked up from germline, CDR1 is SGHAT and CDR2 is FQNNGV. CDR3 length equals 15 residues. V lost 5 bases and J 4 bases, leaving 15 bases between the germline ends. DNA of the CDR3: TGTGCCAGCAGCCTGGGGCGCTCCAAGGGAAACACCATATATTTT. This gives the protein CASSLGRSKGNTIYF.

The J gene is TRBJ1-1, the V gene TRBV29-1, with 8 nucleotides matching TRBD1. This CDR3 contains 13 residues. Germline V lookup: CDR1 SQVTM, CDR2 ANQGSEA. The trim removed 3 bases at V and 4 bases at J, leaving 4 bases unmatched. CDR3 DNA: TGCAGCGTTGAGATTGACAGGGGCACTGAAGCTTTCTTT. Encoded protein: CSVEIDRGTEAFF.

The rearrangement links TRBV13 to TRBJ2-7; D tentatively reads TRBD1 or TRBD2 (7 bases each). Germline V gene sequence: CDR1 PRHDT, CDR2 FYEKMQ (reference sequence). The V gene lost 3 bases and the J gene lost 4 bases, with 13 bases spanning the gap. This CDR3 region has 14 residues. The CDR3 DNA reads TGTGCCAGCAGCTTGAGACAGGGAGGGTACGAGCAGTACTTC. Translated, it gives CASSLRQGGYEQYF.

This chain connects TRBV7-9 to TRBJ1-6, with D unresolved. The V gene's germline CDR1 is SEHNR and CDR2 FQNEAQ (reference sequence). The CDR3 extends over 16 amino acids. The V end lost 7 bases, the J end lost 6 bases, and 19 bases lay between the germline ends. CDR3 sequence reads: CASTQVPDGSNSPLHF. In nucleotides, the CDR3 is TGTGCCAGCACCCAAGTCCCGGACGGTAGTAATTCACCCCTCCACTTT.

V is TRBV5-5 and J is TRBJ1-1; D perhaps matches TRBD1 (5 bases). Per germline, CDR1 SGHKS and CDR2 YYEKEE (reference sequence). This CDR3 is 15 amino acids long. The germline V and J ends were trimmed by 6 bases and 0 bases, with 15 bases remaining between them. The CDR3 bases are TGTGCCAGCACCCTTTGGGACGGACTGAACACTGAAGCTTTCTTT. Protein sequence: CASTLWDGLNTEAFF.

The genes are TRBV12-3 or TRBV12-4 and TRBJ1-2; possible D gene TRBD1, 5 bases. V was trimmed by 2 bases and J by 6 bases, leaving 10 bases between them. CDR3 size: 13 residues. CDR3: CASSLLQANGYTF. The CDR3 bases are TGTGCCAGCAGTTTATTACAGGCCAATGGCTACACCTTC.

The chain carries TRBV7-6 and TRBJ2-5; no clear D gene. The CDR3 is made up of 12 amino acids. V was clipped by 3 bases and J by 5 bases, with 7 bases between them. CDR1 SGHVS and CDR2 FNYEAQ come from the germline V gene. CDR3 DNA sequence: TGTGCCAGCAGCTTGTCCGGGGAGACCCAGTACTTC. It is translated as CASSLSGETQYF.

The chain has TRBV6-5 and TRBJ2-1; D gene uncertain. The germline CDR1 and CDR2 sequences are MNHEY and SVGAGI. The CDR3 loop spans 15 amino acids. V lost 6 bases to trimming and J lost 0 bases, with 12 bases between them. The CDR3 loop reads CASRPIKSSYNEQFF. CDR3 in DNA: TGTGCCAGCAGGCCTATTAAGAGCTCCTACAATGAGCAGTTCTTC.

This chain uses TRBV11-2 with TRBJ1-1; the D is unclear. The CDR3 is 14 amino acids. From germline, CDR1 is SGHAT and CDR2 FQNNGV. V was pared by 1 base and J by 7 bases, with 13 bases between. In nucleotides, the CDR3 is TGTGCCAGCAGCTTAGTCGGCAGATCTTTTGAAGCTTTCTTT. It translates to CASSLVGRSFEAFF.

For the CDR3, the DNA is TGCAGTGCTAGTTCGGCCAATCAGCCCCAGCATTTT. This gives the protein CSASSANQPQHF. The V and J genes are TRBV20-1 and TRBJ1-5; D call uncertain. The CDR3 sequence is 12 residues long. Germline values: CDR1 DFQATT, CDR2 SNEGSKA (reference sequence). The ends were cut back, 3 bases at V and 3 bases at J, with 6 bases in the middle.

V gene TRBV7-2 combines with J gene TRBJ1-2; D ambiguous. V was pared by 3 bases and J by 5 bases, with 4 bases between. The CDR3 spans 11 residues. From germline, CDR1 is SGHTA and CDR2 FQGNSA. CDR3 in amino acids: CASSFEYGYTF. CDR3 bases: TGTGCCAGCAGCTTTGAGTATGGCTACACCTTC.